The rows below give T cell receptor beta chains drawn from one sample of a study of T-cell memory formation after mild COVID-19. TCRdb re-called the 5' RACE reads with MiXCR, one entry per CDR3 protein. The sample lists 380,000 or so distinct CDR3 sequences, around an eighth occurring once. Sequencing was performed on PBMCs or a T cell subset sorted from them (not recorded which). These receptors were obtained from a man between 18 and 35 years old who had mild COVID-19 (a few samples of this study predate the infection). Cell type and time point are not known. Both conserved end residues are part of each CDR3. The order of the fields is D gene, V gene, J gene, clone size, CDR3 protein, CDR3 DNA. A D gene is named only where the DNA matches it firmly. Some rows have no size entry. The others give once, few or many, or a class for an expanded clone.

D: .; V: TRBV9; J: TRBJ2-1; size: few; CDR3: CASSVGYWGARDNNEQFF; DNA: TGTGCCAGCAGCGTAGGGTATTGGGGAGCTAGAGACAACAATGAGCAGTTCTTC
D: TRBD1; V: TRBV12-3/TRBV12-4; J: TRBJ1-5; size: .; CDR3: CASSQGDNQPQHF; DNA: TGTGCCAGCAGTCAGGGGGACAATCAGCCCCAGCATTTT
D: TRBD1; V: TRBV3-1; J: TRBJ1-1; size: few; CDR3: CASSQTGAGEAFF; DNA: TGTGCCAGCAGCCAAACAGGGGCCGGTGAAGCTTTCTTT
D: TRBD1; V: TRBV18; J: TRBJ1-2; size: .; CDR3: CASSLSRDREYGYTF; DNA: TGTGCCAGCTCCCTCAGCCGGGACAGGGAGTATGGCTACACCTTC
D: .; V: TRBV29-1; J: TRBJ2-4; size: many; CDR3: CSVAGGADIQYF; DNA: TGCAGCGTTGCGGGGGGCGCGGACATTCAGTACTTC
D: TRBD2; V: TRBV7-6; J: TRBJ2-1; size: many; CDR3: CASSLGLAVEQFF; DNA: TGTGCCAGCAGCTTAGGGCTAGCGGTTGAGCAGTTCTTC
D: .; V: TRBV7-2; J: TRBJ2-5; size: few; CDR3: CASSPAASRETQYF; DNA: TGTGCCAGCAGCCCCGCAGCTAGCAGGGAGACCCAGTACTTC
D: .; V: TRBV20-1; J: TRBJ2-5; size: few; CDR3: CSARNRQETQYF; DNA: TGCAGTGCTAGGAATAGGCAAGAGACCCAGTACTTC
D: .; V: TRBV5-1; J: TRBJ1-1; size: few; CDR3: CASSLSAGMNTEAFF; DNA: TGCGCCAGCAGCTTGTCGGCCGGAATGAACACTGAAGCTTTCTTT
D: TRBD1; V: TRBV7-2; J: TRBJ2-7; size: .; CDR3: CASSVPIRGPTLSFTYEQYF; DNA: TGTGCCAGCAGCGTCCCAATAAGGGGGCCGACCCTCTCTTTTACCTACGAGCAGTACTTC
D: TRBD2; V: TRBV7-2; J: TRBJ2-7; size: few; CDR3: CASSLVASGGYEQYF; DNA: TGTGCCAGCAGCTTAGTGGCTAGCGGGGGTTACGAGCAGTACTTC
D: .; V: TRBV6-5; J: TRBJ1-2; size: many; CDR3: CASSYGTNYGYTF; DNA: TGTGCCAGCAGTTACGGAACCAACTATGGCTACACCTTC
D: TRBD2; V: TRBV9; J: TRBJ2-5; size: .; CDR3: CASSVKGGAGGPQETQYF; DNA: TGTGCCAGCAGCGTAAAGGGTGGCGCGGGGGGGCCACAAGAGACCCAGTACTTC
D: .; V: TRBV5-1; J: TRBJ1-2; size: many; CDR3: CASSWSGDYGYTF; DNA: TGCGCCAGCAGCTGGTCCGGGGACTATGGCTACACCTTC
D: .; V: TRBV12-3/TRBV12-4; J: TRBJ2-5; size: few; CDR3: CASCWLPQETQYF; DNA: TGTGCCAGTTGCTGGCTGCCCCAAGAGACCCAGTACTTC
D: TRBD2; V: TRBV6-4; J: TRBJ2-5; size: few; CDR3: CASIVASGAQETQYF; DNA: TGTGCCAGCATCGTGGCTAGCGGGGCGCAAGAGACCCAGTACTTC
D: TRBD2; V: TRBV9; J: TRBJ2-2; size: .; CDR3: CASSAIAGVNTGELFF; DNA: TGTGCCAGCAGCGCGATAGCGGGGGTGAACACCGGGGAGCTGTTTTTT
D: .; V: TRBV4-1; J: TRBJ1-4; size: .; CDR3: CASSQDGGATNEKLFF; DNA: TGCGCCAGCAGCCAAGACGGGGGTGCAACTAATGAAAAACTGTTTTTT
D: TRBD1; V: TRBV7-2; J: TRBJ1-6; size: .; CDR3: CASSSRGQENSPLHF; DNA: TGTGCCAGCAGCTCCAGGGGGCAGGAAAATTCACCCCTCCACTTT
D: .; V: TRBV30; J: TRBJ2-5; size: few; CDR3: CAWSGGNQETQYF; DNA: TGTGCCTGGAGCGGCGGGAACCAAGAGACCCAGTACTTC
D: .; V: TRBV20-1; J: TRBJ1-2; size: many; CDR3: CSARVSTGNYGYTF; DNA: TGCAGTGCTAGAGTTTCCACAGGAAACTATGGCTACACCTTC
D: .; V: TRBV5-1; J: TRBJ1-1; size: .; CDR3: CASSLDSLGAEAFF; DNA: TGCGCCAGCAGCTTGGACAGCCTCGGGGCTGAAGCTTTCTTT
D: .; V: TRBV29-1; J: TRBJ2-2; size: .; CDR3: CSARIQGRGAGELFF; DNA: TGCAGTGCACGAATACAGGGAAGAGGGGCCGGGGAGCTGTTTTTT
D: TRBD2; V: TRBV10-3; J: TRBJ2-1; size: many; CDR3: CAISEAGPRYNEQFF; DNA: TGTGCCATCAGTGAAGCGGGGCCCCGTTACAATGAGCAGTTCTTC
D: .; V: TRBV6-5; J: TRBJ1-3; size: few; CDR3: CASSIFIGNTIYF; DNA: TGTGCCAGCAGTATCTTCATCGGAAACACCATATATTTT
D: .; V: TRBV21-1; J: TRBJ2-3; size: .; CDR3: CASSLNPLPDTQYF; DNA: TGTGCCAGCAGCCTAAACCCCCTTCCAGATACGCAGTATTTT
D: .; V: TRBV18; J: TRBJ1-5; size: .; CDR3: CASSQQVSNQPQHF; DNA: TGTGCCAGCTCACAACAGGTTAGCAATCAGCCCCAGCATTTT
D: .; V: TRBV27; J: TRBJ2-1; size: few; CDR3: CASSLESPRYNEQFF; DNA: TGTGCCAGCAGTCTAGAGTCCCCCCGCTACAATGAGCAGTTCTTC
D: .; V: TRBV21-1; J: TRBJ2-6; size: few; CDR3: CASPRSGANVLTF; DNA: TGTGCCAGCCCCCGCTCGGGGGCCAACGTCCTGACTTTC
D: TRBD2; V: TRBV6-2/TRBV6-3; J: TRBJ2-1; size: few; CDR3: CASSYHSPSGAYNEQFF; DNA: TGTGCCAGCAGTTACCATTCCCCTAGCGGGGCCTACAATGAGCAGTTCTTC
D: .; V: TRBV5-5; J: TRBJ1-2; size: many; CDR3: CASSLVDRYGYTF; DNA: TGTGCCAGCAGCTTGGTGGACAGATATGGCTACACCTTC
D: .; V: TRBV5-5; J: TRBJ1-5; size: few; CDR3: CASSLLVSNQPQHF; DNA: TGTGCCAGCAGCTTATTGGTGAGCAATCAGCCCCAGCATTTT
D: .; V: TRBV5-1; J: TRBJ1-1; size: few; CDR3: CASSLMAGSPEAFF; DNA: TGCGCCAGCAGCTTGATGGCTGGGAGTCCTGAAGCTTTCTTT
D: .; V: TRBV11-2; J: TRBJ1-6; size: few; CDR3: CASSSNRQGPSPLHF; DNA: TGTGCCAGCAGCTCAAACCGGCAGGGGCCCTCACCCCTCCACTTT
D: .; V: TRBV19; J: TRBJ1-1; size: .; CDR3: CASNQNTEAFF; DNA: TGTGCCAGTAACCAGAACACTGAAGCTTTCTTT
D: .; V: TRBV5-4; J: TRBJ2-2; size: many; CDR3: CASSAGVATGELFF; DNA: TGTGCCAGCAGCGCAGGGGTGGCCACCGGGGAGCTGTTTTTT
D: .; V: TRBV15; J: TRBJ1-2; size: .; CDR3: CATSDPGDTNYGYTF; DNA: TGTGCCACCAGTGATCCAGGGGATACCAACTATGGCTACACCTTC
D: TRBD2; V: TRBV15; J: TRBJ2-5; size: few; CDR3: CATSRAGTSRGETQYF; DNA: TGTGCCACCAGCAGGGCCGGGACTAGCCGGGGGGAGACCCAGTACTTC
D: .; V: TRBV20-1; J: TRBJ2-3; size: few; CDR3: CSASEVGSWGTTQYF; DNA: TGCAGTGCTAGTGAGGTGGGGTCATGGGGAACTACGCAGTATTTT
D: .; V: TRBV6-5; J: TRBJ2-5; size: .; CDR3: CASRQGYTQETQYF; DNA: TGTGCCAGCAGGCAGGGATATACTCAAGAGACCCAGTACTTC
D: .; V: TRBV5-1; J: TRBJ2-5; size: .; CDR3: CASSLTAPYQETQYF; DNA: TGCGCCAGCAGCTTAACAGCTCCTTACCAAGAGACCCAGTACTTC
D: TRBD1; V: TRBV18; J: TRBJ1-4; size: .; CDR3: CASSLQPGQGNEKLFF; DNA: TGTGCCAGCTCACTACAACCGGGACAGGGAAATGAAAAACTGTTTTTT
D: TRBD1; V: TRBV20-1; J: TRBJ1-1; size: few; CDR3: CSARGTGDTEAFF; DNA: TGCAGTGCTAGAGGGACAGGGGACACTGAAGCTTTCTTT
D: .; V: TRBV11-3; J: TRBJ2-1; size: .; CDR3: CASSLTAGAYNEQFF; DNA: TGTGCCAGCAGCCTAACGGCGGGGGCGTACAATGAGCAGTTCTTC
D: .; V: TRBV5-1; J: TRBJ1-5; size: many; CDR3: CASSLGYSNQPQHF; DNA: TGCGCCAGCAGCTTGGGTTACAGCAATCAGCCCCAGCATTTT
D: TRBD1; V: TRBV7-9; J: TRBJ2-1; size: few; CDR3: CASSSDRETNEQFF; DNA: TGTGCCAGCAGCTCAGACAGGGAAACGAATGAGCAGTTCTTC
D: .; V: TRBV7-2; J: TRBJ1-3; size: .; CDR3: CASSLGAGKRNTIYF; DNA: TGTGCCAGCAGCTTAGGGGCAGGGAAAAGAAACACCATATATTTT
D: TRBD1; V: TRBV7-2; J: TRBJ1-2; size: few; CDR3: CASSRGGQAYGYTF; DNA: TGTGCCAGCAGCCGAGGGGGACAGGCCTATGGCTACACCTTC
D: TRBD1; V: TRBV7-9; J: TRBJ1-5; size: few; CDR3: CASATGGNQPQHF; DNA: TGTGCCAGCGCGACAGGGGGGAATCAGCCCCAGCATTTT
D: .; V: TRBV7-3; J: TRBJ2-3; size: many; CDR3: CASSLGLAHTDTQYF; DNA: TGTGCCAGCAGCTTGGGGCTAGCGCACACAGATACGCAGTATTTT
D: .; V: TRBV10-3; J: TRBJ2-1; size: few; CDR3: CAARGINYNEQFF; DNA: TGTGCCGCCCGGGGGATAAACTACAATGAGCAGTTCTTC
D: .; V: TRBV20-1; J: TRBJ2-3; size: few; CDR3: CSAPDSERTDTQYF; DNA: TGCAGTGCCCCAGACTCCGAGCGCACAGATACGCAGTATTTT